Sequencing of this TCR beta chain was carried out in a study of glioma-infiltrating T cells. TCR alpha and beta CDR3 regions were amplified from RNA using iRepertoire nested multiplex PCR. In TCRdb, the multiplex PCR reads were re-called with MiXCR into one record per CDR3 protein. The sample has 300,000 to 400,000 distinct CDR3 sequences, more than 35% seen once. This CDR3 is built from 13 residues. Germline V CDR1 and CDR2: MNHNY, SVGAGI (reference sequence). The V and J ends lost 2 bases and 1 base respectively, with 6 bases between them. This clonotype appeared many times. The sequencing input was glioma tissue, nonneoplastic brain tissue, or PBMCs (not recorded which). This chain joins TRBV6-6 and TRBJ2-7; no firm D call. The receptor comes from a human donor with low-grade glioma or glioblastoma, undergoing nonglioma brain surgery, or in good health (not recorded which). CDR3 DNA: TGTGCCAGCAGTTACGGGCCTTCCTACGAGCAGTACTTC. This gives the protein CASSYGPSYEQYF.